This is a list of T cell receptor beta chains from one sample in a study of OX40 agonist ivuxolimab in advanced cancers. Only in-frame clones appear in the TCRdb table, and some are missing; sequencing was by immunoSEQ multiplex PCR. The sample holds over 25,000 clones, approximately 81% seen once. The sequencing here drew on CD4+ or CD8+ T cells sorted from blood, taken in a trial of the OX40 agonist ivuxolimab. The receptors here all came from an adult with an advanced solid tumor such as melanoma, head and neck, liver or kidney cancer. Both conserved end residues are part of each CDR3. D genes are given only for firm matches. Some rows have no size entry. The others give once, few or many, or a class for an expanded clone.

cdr3_aa,cdr3_nt,v_call,j_call,clone_size,d_call
CASSPPSGRAYNEQFF,TGTGCCAGCAGCCCTCCTAGCGGGAGGGCCTACAATGAGCAGTTCTTC,TRBV7-9,TRBJ2-1,-,TRBD2
CASSSGRDLFEQYF,TGTGCCAGCAGCTCAGGACGTGATCTTTTCGAGCAGTACTTC,TRBV7-8,TRBJ2-7,-,-
CAQQVQDGSSYEQYF,TGTGCCCAGCAGGTACAGGACGGGAGCTCCTACGAGCAGTACTTC,TRBV2,TRBJ2-7,-,-
CASSFPDSIFDTTNYGYTF,TGTGCCAGCAGTTTCCCGGACAGTATATTTGACACGACTAACTATGGCTACACCTTC,TRBV28,TRBJ1-2,-,-
CASRRNILAPNEKLFF,TGTGCCAGCAGACGAAACATCCTCGCGCCTAATGAAAAACTGTTTTTT,TRBV2,TRBJ1-4,-,-
CASSFSGHEQFF,TGTGCCAGCAGCTTCTCGGGGCATGAGCAGTTCTTC,TRBV13,TRBJ2-1,-,-
CASSLVSSYEQYF,TGCGCCAGCAGCTTGGTTTCATCCTACGAGCAGTACTTC,TRBV5-1,TRBJ2-7,once,-
CASNPWGGYGYTF,TGTGCCAGCAACCCCTGGGGAGGGTATGGCTACACCTTC,TRBV13,TRBJ1-2,few,-
CASRGGGTEAFF,TGTGCCAGCAGAGGGGGAGGGACTGAAGCTTTCTTT,TRBV6-1,TRBJ1-1,once,-
CARSQGQGSEKLFF,TGTGCCAGAAGCCAAGGACAGGGGAGTGAAAAACTGTTTTTT,TRBV5-3,TRBJ1-4,-,TRBD1
CASSLGRGVRYNEQFF,TGTGCCAGCAGCTTAGGACGAGGAGTCAGGTACAATGAGCAGTTCTTC,TRBV7-8,TRBJ2-1,once,-
CASSVEVSGYNEQFF,TGTGCCAGCAGCGTAGAGGTTAGCGGATACAATGAGCAGTTCTTC,TRBV9,TRBJ2-1,-,-
CAVEDQTGYEQYF,TGTGCCGTTGAGGACCAAACAGGCTACGAGCAGTACTTC,TRBV7-9,TRBJ2-7,-,-
CASSPGTDAYEQYF,TGTGCCAGCAGTCCCGGGACGGATGCCTACGAGCAGTACTTC,TRBV14,TRBJ2-7,few,-
CASSLEILSEQYF,TGCGCCAGCAGCTTGGAGATACTTTCCGAGCAGTACTTC,TRBV5-1,TRBJ2-7,-,-
CASSLTPWDRDTDTQYF,TGTGCCAGCAGCTTAACGCCTTGGGACAGGGACACAGATACGCAGTATTTT,TRBV7-3,TRBJ2-3,few,TRBD1
CAWSPGGHEQFF,TGTGCCTGGAGTCCAGGGGGGCATGAGCAGTTCTTC,TRBV30,TRBJ2-1,-,-
CASSAQGQGYYEQYF,TGTGCCAGCAGCGCGCAGGGACAGGGGTACTACGAGCAGTACTTC,TRBV5-4,TRBJ2-7,-,TRBD1
CASSVLRNSNQPQHF,TGTGCCAGCAGTGTGCTCAGAAATAGCAATCAGCCCCAGCATTTT,TRBV6-1,TRBJ1-5,-,-
CASSDQLAGVPYEQYF,TGTGCCAGCAGCGACCAACTAGCGGGAGTCCCCTACGAGCAGTACTTC,TRBV5-6,TRBJ2-7,-,TRBD2
CATSRDLMGTHNEQFF,TGTGCCACCAGCAGAGATCTAATGGGGACTCACAATGAGCAGTTCTTC,TRBV15,TRBJ2-1,once,-
CASSYWSERGSPLHF,TGTGCCAGCAGTTACTGGTCCGAGAGGGGTTCACCCCTCCACTTT,TRBV6-6,TRBJ1-6,-,-
CAWSLETVKAFF,TGTGCCTGGAGTCTAGAGACCGTAAAAGCTTTCTTT,TRBV30,TRBJ1-1,-,-
CASSQSPGQGKLFF,TGTGCCAGCAGCCAATCACCGGGACAGGGAAAACTGTTTTTT,TRBV7-9,TRBJ1-4,-,TRBD1
CASSEGGNSEAFF,TGTGCCAGCAGCGAGGGGGGGAACTCTGAAGCTTTCTTT,TRBV9,TRBJ1-1,-,-
CAWSDNYGYTF,TGTGCCTGGAGCGATAACTATGGCTACACCTTC,TRBV30,TRBJ1-2,-,-
CAWSSGTGGTEAFF,TGTGCCTGGAGTTCCGGGACAGGGGGCACTGAAGCTTTCTTT,TRBV30,TRBJ1-1,-,TRBD1
CASSFIGREQYF,TGTGCCAGCAGTTTCATAGGGCGCGAGCAGTACTTC,TRBV27,TRBJ2-7,many,-
CASSEDRGIYNEQFF,TGTGCCAGCAGCGAGGACAGGGGGATTTACAATGAGCAGTTCTTC,TRBV9,TRBJ2-1,-,TRBD1
CASSLGTGEPEAFF,TGTGCCAGCAGCCTCGGGACAGGCGAACCTGAAGCTTTCTTT,TRBV7-6,TRBJ1-1,few,TRBD1
CAWGEGVGNSPLHF,TGTGCCTGGGGGGAAGGGGTAGGTAATTCACCCCTCCACTTT,TRBV30,TRBJ1-6,-,-
CASSDGGGFYGYTF,TGTGCCAGCAGTGATGGAGGGGGCTTCTATGGCTACACCTTC,TRBV2,TRBJ1-2,-,TRBD1
CSIETAYEQYF,TGCAGCATCGAGACAGCCTACGAGCAGTACTTC,TRBV29-1,TRBJ2-7,few,-
CATSKGLADTGELFF,TGTGCCACCAGCAAAGGCCTCGCGGACACCGGGGAGCTGTTTTTT,TRBV15,TRBJ2-2,-,-
CATSRLVPSGGRDEQFF,TGTGCCACCAGCCGACTAGTTCCTAGCGGGGGGCGGGATGAGCAGTTCTTC,TRBV15,TRBJ2-1,few,TRBD2
CASSQDGTGAGNTIYF,TGCGCCAGCAGCCAAGACGGGACAGGGGCTGGAAACACCATATATTTT,TRBV4-1,TRBJ1-3,few,TRBD1
CASSQVAGAANEKLFF,TGCGCCAGCAGCCAAGTTGCGGGGGCGGCTAATGAAAAACTGTTTTTT,TRBV4-1,TRBJ1-4,-,-
CASSLFGTYGNEQFF,TGTGCCAGCAGCTTATTTGGGACTTACGGCAATGAGCAGTTCTTC,TRBV5-8,TRBJ2-1,-,-
CASSFGLAGGYEQYF,TGTGCCAGCAGCTTTGGACTAGCGGGAGGGTACGAGCAGTACTTC,TRBV5-4,TRBJ2-7,-,TRBD2
CASRGGIEAFQETQYF,TGCGCCAGCAGGGGGGGGATAGAGGCCTTCCAAGAGACCCAGTACTTC,TRBV10-1,TRBJ2-5,-,TRBD2
CASSQDPTGGDILEQYF,TGTGCCAGCAGCCAAGACCCCACAGGGGGCGACATCTTGGAGCAGTACTTC,TRBV14,TRBJ2-7,medium-sized,TRBD1